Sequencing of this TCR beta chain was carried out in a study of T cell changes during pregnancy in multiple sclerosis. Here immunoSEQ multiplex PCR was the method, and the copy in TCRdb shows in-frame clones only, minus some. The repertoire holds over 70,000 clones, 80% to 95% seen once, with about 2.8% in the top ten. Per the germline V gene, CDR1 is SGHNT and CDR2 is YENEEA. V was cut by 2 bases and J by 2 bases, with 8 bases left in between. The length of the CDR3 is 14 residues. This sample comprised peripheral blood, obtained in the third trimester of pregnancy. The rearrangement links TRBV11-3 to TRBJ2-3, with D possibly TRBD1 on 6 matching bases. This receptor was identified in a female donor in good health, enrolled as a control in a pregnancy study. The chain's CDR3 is CASSLWDNTDTQYF. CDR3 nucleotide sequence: TGTGCCAGCAGCTTATGGGACAACACAGATACGCAGTATTTT. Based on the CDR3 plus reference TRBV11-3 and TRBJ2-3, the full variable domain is EAGVVQSPRYKIIEKKQPVAFWCNPISGHNTLYWYLQNLGQGPELLIRYENEEAVDDSQLPKDRFSAERLKGVDSTLKIQPAELGDSAVYLCASSLWDNTDTQYFGPGTRLTVL.